Detailed here is one TCR beta chain. The data belong to a study of human T cells and chemical hapten exposure. TCRdb analysed the RACE reads with MiXCR anew, one entry per CDR3 protein. The profile shows about 290,000 distinct CDR3 sequences, 7.5% to 9% of them singletons. Looked up from germline, CDR1 is MNHNS and CDR2 is SASEGT. The CDR3 runs 11 residues. Specified time point: pre-sensitization, week 0. Noted treatment: therapeutic diphenylcyclopropenone sensitization with weekly scalp DPC. Total RNA extraction was carried out from unfractionated whole blood. The rearrangement joins TRBV6-1 to TRBJ2-5, with 9 nucleotides matching TRBD1. The sequence came from a man aged 18 to 30 with alopecia areata. Some clones in this sample may be carry-over from other donors' samples. The sample was whole blood, taken in connection with sensitization to the hapten diphenylcyclopropenone (DPC). The chain's CDR3 is CTGGHGETQYF. DNA of the CDR3: TGTACAGGGGGCCATGGAGAGACCCAGTACTTC.